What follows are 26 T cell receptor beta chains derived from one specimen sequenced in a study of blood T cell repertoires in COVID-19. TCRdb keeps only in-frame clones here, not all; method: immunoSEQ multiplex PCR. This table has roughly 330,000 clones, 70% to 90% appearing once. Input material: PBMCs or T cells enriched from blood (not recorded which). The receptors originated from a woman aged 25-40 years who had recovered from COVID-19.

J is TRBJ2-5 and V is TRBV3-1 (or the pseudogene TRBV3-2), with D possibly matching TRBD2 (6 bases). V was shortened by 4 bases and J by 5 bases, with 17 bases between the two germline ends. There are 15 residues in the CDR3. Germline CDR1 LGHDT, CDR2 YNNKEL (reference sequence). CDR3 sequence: CASSPLTSVEETQYF. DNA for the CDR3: TGTGCCAGCAGCCCTCTGACTAGTGTGGAGGAGACCCAGTACTTC.

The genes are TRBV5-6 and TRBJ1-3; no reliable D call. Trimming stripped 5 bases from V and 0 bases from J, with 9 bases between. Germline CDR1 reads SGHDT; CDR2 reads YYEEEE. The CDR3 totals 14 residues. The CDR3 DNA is TGTGCCAGCAGTTGGGCCTTCTCTGGAAACACCATATATTTT. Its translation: CASSWAFSGNTIYF.

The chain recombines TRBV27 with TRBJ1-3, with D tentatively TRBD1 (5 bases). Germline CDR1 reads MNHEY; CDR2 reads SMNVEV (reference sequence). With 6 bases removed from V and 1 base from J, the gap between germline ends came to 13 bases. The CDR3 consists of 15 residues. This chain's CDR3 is CASRRGSSSGNTIYF. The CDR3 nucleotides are TGTGCCAGCAGACGGGGGTCGTCTTCTGGAAACACCATATATTTT.

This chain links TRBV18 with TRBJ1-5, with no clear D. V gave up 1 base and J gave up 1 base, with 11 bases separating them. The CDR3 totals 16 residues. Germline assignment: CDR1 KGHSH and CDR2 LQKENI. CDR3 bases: TGTGCCAGCTCACCACAGTCGGGCGGGAGCAATCAGCCCCAGCATTTT. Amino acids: CASSPQSGGSNQPQHF.

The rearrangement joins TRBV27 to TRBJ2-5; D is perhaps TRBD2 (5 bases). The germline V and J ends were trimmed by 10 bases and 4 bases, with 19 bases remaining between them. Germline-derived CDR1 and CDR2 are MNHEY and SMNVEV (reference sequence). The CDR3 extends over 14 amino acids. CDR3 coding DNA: TGTGCCACCTGGACTCCACCTCACGTAGAGACCCAGTACTTC. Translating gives CATWTPPHVETQYF.

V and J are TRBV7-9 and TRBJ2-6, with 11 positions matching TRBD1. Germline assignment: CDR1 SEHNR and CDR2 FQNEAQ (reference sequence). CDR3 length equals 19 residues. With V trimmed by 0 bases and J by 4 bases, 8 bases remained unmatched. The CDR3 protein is CASSLAVGTGGYGANVLTF. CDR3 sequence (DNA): TGTGCCAGCAGCTTAGCAGTTGGGACAGGGGGATACGGGGCCAACGTCCTGACTTTC.

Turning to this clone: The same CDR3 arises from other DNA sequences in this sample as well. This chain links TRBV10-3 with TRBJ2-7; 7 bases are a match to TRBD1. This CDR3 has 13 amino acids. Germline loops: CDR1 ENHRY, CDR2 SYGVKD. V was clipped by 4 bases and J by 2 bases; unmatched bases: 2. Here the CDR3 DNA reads TGTGCCATCAGTGGACAGGGAGCCTACGAGCAGTACTTC. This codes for CAISGQGAYEQYF.

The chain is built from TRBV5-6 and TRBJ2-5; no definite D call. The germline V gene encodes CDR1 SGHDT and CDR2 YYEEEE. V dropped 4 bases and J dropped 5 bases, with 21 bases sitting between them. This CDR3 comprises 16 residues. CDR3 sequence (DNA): TGTGCCAGCAGCGCGATAAAATTCATCTCTTCCGAGACCCAGTACTTC. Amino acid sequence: CASSAIKFISSETQYF.

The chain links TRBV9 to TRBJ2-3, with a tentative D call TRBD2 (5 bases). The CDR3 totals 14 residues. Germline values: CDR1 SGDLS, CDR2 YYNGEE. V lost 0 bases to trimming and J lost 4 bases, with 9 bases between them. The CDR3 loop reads CASSVAGDADTQYF. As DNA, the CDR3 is TGTGCCAGCAGCGTAGCCGGGGATGCAGATACGCAGTATTTT. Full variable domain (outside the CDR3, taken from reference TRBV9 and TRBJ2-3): DSGVTQTPKHLITATGQRVTLRCSPRSGDLSVYWYQQSLDQGLQFLIQYYNGEERAKGNILERFSAQQFPDLHSELNLSSLELGDSALYFCASSVAGDADTQYFGPGTRLTVL.

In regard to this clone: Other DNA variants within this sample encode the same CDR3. The CDR3 here is CASSQGQGYGYTF. The CDR3 bases are TGTGCCAGCAGCCAAGGGCAGGGGTATGGCTACACCTTC. This chain uses TRBV14 with TRBJ1-2, with D possibly being TRBD1 (6 bases). The CDR3 extends over 13 amino acids. Trimming took 1 base from V and 5 from J, leaving 8 bases between them. The germline V gene has CDR1 SGHDN and CDR2 FVKESK.

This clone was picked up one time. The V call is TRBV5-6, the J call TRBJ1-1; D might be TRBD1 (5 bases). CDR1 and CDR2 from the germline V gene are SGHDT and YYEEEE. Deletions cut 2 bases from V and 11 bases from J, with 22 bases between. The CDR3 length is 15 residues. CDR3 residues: CASSFLHLRDIGAFF. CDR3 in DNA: TGTGCCAGCAGCTTTCTGCACCTCAGGGATATAGGGGCTTTCTTT.

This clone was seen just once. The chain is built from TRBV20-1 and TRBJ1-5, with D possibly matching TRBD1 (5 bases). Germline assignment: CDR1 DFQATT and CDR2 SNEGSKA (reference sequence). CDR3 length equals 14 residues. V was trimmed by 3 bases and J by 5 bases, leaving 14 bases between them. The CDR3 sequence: CSASNPVGDQPQHF. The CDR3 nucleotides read TGCAGTGCTAGTAACCCGGTAGGGGATCAGCCCCAGCATTTT.

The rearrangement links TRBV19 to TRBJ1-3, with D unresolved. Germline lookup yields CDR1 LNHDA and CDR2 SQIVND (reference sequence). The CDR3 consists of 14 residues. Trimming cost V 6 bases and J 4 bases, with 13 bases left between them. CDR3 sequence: CASSLDFPGNTIYF. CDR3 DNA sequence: TGTGCCAGTAGCTTAGATTTTCCCGGAAACACCATATATTTT.

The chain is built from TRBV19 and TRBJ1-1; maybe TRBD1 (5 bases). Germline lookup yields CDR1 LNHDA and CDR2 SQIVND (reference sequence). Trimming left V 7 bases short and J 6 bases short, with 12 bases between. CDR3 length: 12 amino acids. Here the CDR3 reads CASTGFSPEAFF. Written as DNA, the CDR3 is TGTGCCAGTACAGGGTTTTCCCCTGAAGCTTTCTTT.

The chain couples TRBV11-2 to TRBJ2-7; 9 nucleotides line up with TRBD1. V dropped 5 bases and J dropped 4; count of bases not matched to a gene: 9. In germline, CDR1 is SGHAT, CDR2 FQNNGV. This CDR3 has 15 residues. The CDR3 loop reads CASSTGGQGRYEQYF. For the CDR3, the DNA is TGTGCCAGCAGCACCGGGGGACAGGGCAGGTACGAGCAGTACTTC.

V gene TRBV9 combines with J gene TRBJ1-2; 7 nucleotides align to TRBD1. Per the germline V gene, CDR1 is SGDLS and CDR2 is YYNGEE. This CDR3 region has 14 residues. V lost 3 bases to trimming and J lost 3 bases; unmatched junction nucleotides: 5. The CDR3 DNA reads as TGTGCCAGCAGCGGAGACAGGGAATACTATGGCTACACCTTC. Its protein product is CASSGDREYYGYTF. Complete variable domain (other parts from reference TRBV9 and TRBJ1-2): DSGVTQTPKHLITATGQRVTLRCSPRSGDLSVYWYQQSLDQGLQFLIQYYNGEERAKGNILERFSAQQFPDLHSELNLSSLELGDSALYFCASSGDREYYGYTFGSGTRLTVV.

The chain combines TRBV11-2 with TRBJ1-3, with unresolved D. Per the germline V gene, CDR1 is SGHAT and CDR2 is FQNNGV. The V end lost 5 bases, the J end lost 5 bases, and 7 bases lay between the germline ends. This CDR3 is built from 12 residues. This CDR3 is CASSLGRNTIYF. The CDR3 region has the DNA TGTGCCAGCAGCCTCGGGAGAAACACCATATATTTT.

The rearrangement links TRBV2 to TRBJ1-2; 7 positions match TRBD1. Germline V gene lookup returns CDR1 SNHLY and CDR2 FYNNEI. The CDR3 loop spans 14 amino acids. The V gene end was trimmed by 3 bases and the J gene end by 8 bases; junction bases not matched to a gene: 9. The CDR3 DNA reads TGTGCCAGCAGTGAGGAAGACAGGGAAGGGGGCTACACCTTC. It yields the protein CASSEEDREGGYTF.

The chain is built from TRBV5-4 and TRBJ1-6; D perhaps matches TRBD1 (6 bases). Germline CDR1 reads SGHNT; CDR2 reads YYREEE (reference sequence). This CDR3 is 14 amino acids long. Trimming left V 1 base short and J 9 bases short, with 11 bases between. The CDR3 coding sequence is TGTGCCAGCAGCTTGAGGACACAGGGTTCACCCCTCCACTTT. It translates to CASSLRTQGSPLHF.

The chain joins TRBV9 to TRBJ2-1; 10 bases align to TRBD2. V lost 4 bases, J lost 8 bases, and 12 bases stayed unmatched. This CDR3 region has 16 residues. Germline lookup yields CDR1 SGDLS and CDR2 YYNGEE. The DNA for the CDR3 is TGTGCCAGCAGCCTTCAAAGCAGCGGGGGGGTCCATGAGCAGTTCTTC. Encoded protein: CASSLQSSGGVHEQFF.

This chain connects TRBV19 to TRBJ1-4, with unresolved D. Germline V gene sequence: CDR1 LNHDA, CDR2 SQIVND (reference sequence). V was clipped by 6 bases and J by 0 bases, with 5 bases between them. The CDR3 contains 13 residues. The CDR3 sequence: CASRGATNEKLFF. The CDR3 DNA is TGTGCCAGTAGAGGAGCAACTAATGAAAAACTGTTTTTT.

Here the CDR3 reads CASSYERQGLTEAFF. As DNA, the CDR3 is TGTGCCAGCAGCTACGAACGACAGGGGTTAACTGAAGCTTTCTTT. The rearrangement links TRBV7-9 to TRBJ1-1; 8 nucleotides match TRBD1. V trimming: 4 bases; J trimming: 5 bases; junction bases outside the gene matches: 9. The length of the CDR3 is 15 residues. The V gene's germline CDR1 is SEHNR and CDR2 FQNEAQ (reference sequence).

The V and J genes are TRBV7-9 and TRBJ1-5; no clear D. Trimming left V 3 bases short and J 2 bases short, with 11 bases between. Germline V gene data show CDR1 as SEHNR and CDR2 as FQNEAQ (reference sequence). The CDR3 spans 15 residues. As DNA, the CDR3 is TGTGCCAGCAGCTTCTCGACCGGGGGCAATCAGCCCCAGCATTTT. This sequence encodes CASSFSTGGNQPQHF.

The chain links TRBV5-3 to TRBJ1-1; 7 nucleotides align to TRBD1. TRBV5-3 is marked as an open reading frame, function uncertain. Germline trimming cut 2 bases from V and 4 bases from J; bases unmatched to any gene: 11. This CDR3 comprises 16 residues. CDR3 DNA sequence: TGTGCCAGAAGCTTCTTGAAGGGGGCCACCCCCACTGAAGCTTTCTTT. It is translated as CARSFLKGATPTEAFF.

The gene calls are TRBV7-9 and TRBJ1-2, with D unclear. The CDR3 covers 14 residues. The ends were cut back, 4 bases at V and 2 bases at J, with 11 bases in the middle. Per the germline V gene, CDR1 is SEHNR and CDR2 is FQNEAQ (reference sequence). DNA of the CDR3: TGTGCCAGCAGCTCCCCCAGCGGCAACTATGGCTACACCTTC. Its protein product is CASSSPSGNYGYTF.

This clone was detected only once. CDR3 sequence: CASSTGGGEQYF. The CDR3 DNA follows: TGTGCCAGCAGTACAGGGGGAGGCGAGCAGTACTTC. This chain connects TRBV28 to TRBJ2-7; TRBD1 matches at 8 bases. The length of the CDR3 is 12 residues. From germline, CDR1 is MDHEN and CDR2 SYDVKM. J was trimmed by 6 bases and V by 5 bases; bases with no gene match: 3.